A selection of T cell receptor beta chains follows, all from one sample in a study of shared T cell receptors in the human thymus. Some clones are missing from TCRdb's copy, which holds only in-frame ones; the method was immunoSEQ multiplex PCR. Here the sample spans hundreds of thousands of clones, over 75% being singletons. A further study also used this sample, focusing on human thymus T cells.

Sequencing used thymocytes. All receptors come from a boy under two years old with a congenital heart defect. Each CDR3 is given with its conserved first and last residue. Fields, in order: V gene, J gene, CDR3 length, D gene, clone size, CDR3 protein, CDR3 DNA. D genes are given only for firm matches. Expanded clones get a size class; other rows say once, few or many, or leave the size out.

TRBV11-3,TRBJ1-1,16,NA,once,CASSLGGPGANTEAFF,TGTGCCAGCAGCTTAGGTGGGCCAGGGGCAAACACTGAAGCTTTCTTT
TRBV4-1,TRBJ2-1,14,TRBD1,NA,CASGTGTGLNEQFF,TGCGCCAGCGGTACCGGGACAGGGCTCAATGAGCAGTTCTTC
TRBV27,TRBJ2-2,17,TRBD2,NA,CASSSGTSGRGTGELFF,TGTGCCAGCAGTTCGGGGACTAGCGGGAGAGGAACCGGGGAGCTGTTTTTT
TRBV9,TRBJ2-3,13,NA,NA,CASSVLDPDTQYF,TGTGCCAGCAGCGTCTTAGATCCAGATACGCAGTATTTT
TRBV5-4,TRBJ2-7,15,TRBD1,NA,CASSLGQASSYEQYF,TGTGCCAGCAGCCTGGGACAGGCTAGCTCCTACGAGCAGTACTTC
TRBV28,TRBJ2-3,16,TRBD2,few,CASSYGREGGTDTQYF,TGTGCCAGCAGTTATGGGCGGGAGGGAGGCACAGATACGCAGTATTTT
TRBV7-8,TRBJ2-3,14,NA,NA,CASSWRLDTDTQYF,TGTGCCAGCAGTTGGAGGTTGGATACAGATACGCAGTATTTT
TRBV27,TRBJ2-2,12,NA,NA,CASSIEIRELFF,TGTGCCAGCAGTATAGAAATCCGGGAGCTGTTTTTT
TRBV4-2,TRBJ1-4,16,NA,once,CASSRRGGARGEKLFF,TGTGCCAGCAGCCGAAGGGGGGGGGCAAGAGGGGAAAAACTGTTTTTT
TRBV7-9,TRBJ2-1,15,NA,NA,CASSQIPSSYNEQFF,TGTGCCAGCAGCCAAATTCCGAGCTCCTACAATGAGCAGTTCTTC
TRBV15,TRBJ1-1,19,NA,NA,CATSRDFGTETGRNTEAFF,TGTGCCACCAGCAGAGATTTTGGAACAGAAACAGGAAGGAACACTGAAGCTTTCTTT
TRBV19,TRBJ1-4,14,NA,few,CASRSGTNNEKLFF,TGTGCCAGTAGGTCCGGGACAAATAATGAAAAACTGTTTTTT
TRBV19,TRBJ1-5,13,TRBD1,NA,CASSPRGQSGQHF,TGTGCCAGTAGTCCCAGGGGGCAATCAGGACAGCATTTT